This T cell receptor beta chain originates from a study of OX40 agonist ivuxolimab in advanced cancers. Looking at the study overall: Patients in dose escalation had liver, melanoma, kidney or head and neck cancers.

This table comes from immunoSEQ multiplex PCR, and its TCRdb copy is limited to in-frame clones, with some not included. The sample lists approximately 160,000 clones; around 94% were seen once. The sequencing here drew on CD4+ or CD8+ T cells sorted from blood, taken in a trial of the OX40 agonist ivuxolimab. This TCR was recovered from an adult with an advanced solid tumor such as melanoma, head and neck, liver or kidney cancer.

CDR3 protein: CASSPLGGTGVYEQYF. CDR3 sequence (DNA): TGTGCCAGCAGTCCCCTTGGGGGGACAGGGGTTTACGAGCAGTACTTC. The rearrangement links TRBV7-2 to TRBJ2-7; 10 bases are a match to TRBD1. This CDR3 region has 16 residues. Germline-derived CDR1 and CDR2 are SGHTA and FQGNSA. Trimming cost V 6 bases and J 4 bases; bases outside gene matches: 12.